The clone carrying this T cell receptor (beta chain) was seen more than once but under ten times. This specimen belongs to a study of T cell changes during pregnancy in multiple sclerosis. Using immunoSEQ multiplex PCR, the repertoire was profiled, and TCRdb retains in-frame clones only, with some absent. Here the sample spans 55,000 to 75,000 clones, 91% being singletons. This CDR3 is built from 14 residues. With 5 bases clipped from V and 5 bases from J, the junction kept 8 bases outside the gene matches. Germline CDR1 reads MNHEY; CDR2 reads SMNVEV (reference sequence). The chain carries TRBV27 and TRBJ1-1; 7 bases match TRBD1. Sample: peripheral blood, taken in the third trimester of pregnancy. This clonotype originated in a female donor in good health, enrolled as a control in a pregnancy study. The CDR3 DNA is TGTGCCAGCAGTACTAGGGGGCGGTGGACTGAAGCTTTCTTT. It is translated as CASSTRGRWTEAFF.